This T cell receptor (beta chain) was captured in a study of response to subunit inactivated influenza vaccine. The study's findings and limits: T cells newly recruited by each seasonal influenza vaccination are few, the authors suggested.

The table lists this clonotype with a few counts. Antigen unknown. TCRdb called the RT-PCR reads again in MiXCR, with one record for every CDR3 protein. Of more than 700,000 distinct CDR3 sequences in the sample, roughly 20% are singletons; the top ten hold roughly 10%. Trimming pared 5 bases from V and 3 bases from J, leaving 13 bases between. CDR1 and CDR2 from the germline V gene are SEHNR and FQNEAQ (reference sequence). This CDR3 contains 15 residues. The input for sequencing was PBMCs from blood, taken less than 6 days after vaccination. The receptor was derived from a man between 45 and 60 years old who received an inactivated influenza vaccine. The J gene is TRBJ1-4, the V gene TRBV7-9, with TRBD1 as a possible D gene (6 bases). The CDR3 DNA reads TGTGCCAGCAGCCTAAGACAGGTTGCTAATGAAAAACTGTTTTTT. Its translation: CASSLRQVANEKLFF.